These 19 T cell receptor beta chains came from one sample sequenced in a study of cytomegalovirus exposure and HLA in healthy donors. Amplification used 60 Vbeta primers and 13 Jbeta primers. Assay: immunoSEQ multiplex PCR; the TCRdb copy retains only in-frame clones and omits some. The sample shows about 120,000 clones, 65% to 80% of them seen only once. Sequences were obtained from PBMCs. The origin of the receptors is a woman aged 40 to 50 in good health and CMV-seropositive.

V is TRBV7-9 and J is TRBJ1-2; D remains unclear. Germline V gene sequence: CDR1 SEHNR, CDR2 FQNEAQ (reference sequence). The V gene lost 7 bases and the J gene lost 3 bases, with 12 bases spanning the gap. This CDR3 region has 13 residues. DNA for the CDR3: TGTGCCAGCACAACAAATATACACTATGGCTACACCTTC. As protein: CASTTNIHYGYTF. Combining the CDR3 with reference TRBV7-9 and TRBJ1-2 gives the whole variable domain DTGVSQNPRHKITKRGQNVTFRCDPISEHNRLYWYRQTLGQGPEFLTYFQNEAQLEKSRLLSDRFSAERPKGSFSTLEIQRTEQGDSAMYLCASTTNIHYGYTFGSGTRLTVV.

The V gene is TRBV2, the J gene TRBJ2-1; possibly TRBD2 for D (6 bases). The length of the CDR3 is 12 residues. The germline V gene has CDR1 SNHLY and CDR2 FYNNEI. The CDR3 DNA follows: TGTGCACGGGGGAGAACCTACAATGAGCAGTTCTTC. Protein: CARGRTYNEQFF.

The chain joins TRBV7-2 to TRBJ1-1; perhaps TRBD1 as D (5 bases). The CDR3 runs 15 residues. V lost 8 bases and J lost 6, with 22 bases in between. Looked up from germline, CDR1 is SGHTA and CDR2 is FQGNSA. The CDR3 region is CASPPGQGGWAEAFF. The DNA for the CDR3 is TGTGCCAGCCCTCCAGGGCAGGGAGGGTGGGCTGAAGCTTTCTTT.

The J gene is TRBJ2-7, the V gene TRBV27, with TRBD2 matching 11 bases. This CDR3 region has 15 residues. From germline, CDR1 is MNHEY and CDR2 SMNVEV (reference sequence). The V and J ends lost 6 bases and 0 bases, in that order; junction bases with no gene match: 4. The CDR3 region is CASSRTSGLSYEQYF. CDR3 bases: TGTGCCAGCAGCCGGACTAGCGGGCTCTCCTACGAGCAGTACTTC.

The chain joins TRBV5-1 to TRBJ2-7; D may be TRBD1 (6 bases). Germline CDR1 is SGHRS and CDR2 is YFSETQ. This CDR3 spans 15 amino acids. V was trimmed by 2 bases and J by 6 bases, leaving 18 bases between them. The CDR3, as DNA: TGCGCCAGCAGCTTAACCCCAGGGGATTTCCTCGAGCAGTACTTC. Encoded protein: CASSLTPGDFLEQYF.

The rearrangement links TRBV4-2 to TRBJ2-3; D remains unclear. Trimming took off 0 bases at V and 8 bases at J, with 12 bases between the two ends. The CDR3 has 14 amino acids. From germline, CDR1 is LGHNA and CDR2 YNFKEQ. CDR3: CASSQERLGRTQYF. For the CDR3, the DNA is TGTGCCAGCAGCCAAGAACGGCTGGGCCGTACGCAGTATTTT.

A single count supports this clone. The chain links TRBV5-1 to TRBJ2-7; D is possibly TRBD1 (5 bases). Germline assignment: CDR1 SGHRS and CDR2 YFSETQ. This CDR3 region has 11 residues. V lost 2 bases and J lost 6, with 6 bases in between. In DNA form, the CDR3 reads TGCGCCAGCAGCTTTAGGGGCGAGCAGTACTTC. This codes for CASSFRGEQYF.

There are a few counts of this clone. The V gene is TRBV2, the J gene TRBJ2-7, with 9 nucleotides matching TRBD1. With V trimmed by 7 bases and J by 2 bases, 6 bases remained unmatched. CDR1 SNHLY and CDR2 FYNNEI come from the germline V gene. This CDR3 has 14 amino acids. The CDR3 DNA reads TGTGCCAGCAACCCCGGGACAGGGCCCTACGAGCAGTACTTC. It encodes CASNPGTGPYEQYF.

J is TRBJ1-1 and V is TRBV5-1; tentative D call: TRBD1 (6 bases). CDR1 is SGHRS, CDR2 YFSETQ, per germline. The germline V and J ends were trimmed by 3 bases and 4 bases, with 16 bases remaining between them. CDR3 length: 15 residues. This CDR3 reads CASSWTTGTGTEAFF. CDR3 in DNA: TGCGCCAGCAGCTGGACGACAGGTACCGGCACTGAAGCTTTCTTT.

This chain links TRBV20-1 with TRBJ2-1, with D hard to call. CDR3 length: 11 residues. Germline values: CDR1 DFQATT, CDR2 SNEGSKA (reference sequence). V was clipped by 2 bases and J by 7 bases, with 6 bases between them. CDR3 DNA: TGCAGTGCTAGAAGCCGGAATGAGCAGTTCTTC. It encodes CSARSRNEQFF.

This chain joins TRBV7-7 and TRBJ2-5; D ambiguous. V lost 4 bases to trimming and J lost 1 base, with 7 bases between them. The CDR3 has 13 amino acids. The germline CDR1 and CDR2 sequences are SSHAT and FNYEAQ (reference sequence). The CDR3: CASSYNSQETQYF. CDR3 bases: TGTGCCAGCAGCTATAACAGCCAAGAGACCCAGTACTTC.

This clone was found once. The chain links TRBV15 to TRBJ2-1; possible D gene TRBD2, 7 bases. Trimming removed 1 base at V and 1 base at J, with 14 bases between. The germline CDR1 and CDR2 sequences are LNHNV and YYDKDF (reference sequence). This CDR3 is 17 amino acids long. The CDR3 reads CATSRAGAGASYNEQFF. CDR3 nucleotides: TGTGCCACCAGCAGAGCTGGGGCGGGGGCATCCTACAATGAGCAGTTCTTC.

The rearrangement joins TRBV5-6 to TRBJ1-2; 11 bases are shared with TRBD1. V was pared by 3 bases and J by 7 bases, with 2 bases of the junction left unmatched. The CDR3 has 13 residues. Germline V lookup: CDR1 SGHDT, CDR2 YYEEEE. The CDR3 sequence: CASSWTGGSGYTF. CDR3 coding DNA: TGTGCCAGCAGCTGGACAGGGGGCTCTGGCTACACCTTC.

This clone was recorded at least ten times. The V gene is TRBV7-3, the J gene TRBJ1-2; D may be TRBD1 (5 bases). CDR1 is SGHTA, CDR2 FQGTGA, per germline. V was cut by 0 bases and J by 6 bases, with 11 bases left in between. The CDR3 consists of 14 residues. CDR3 sequence: CASSLTEGTNGYTF. In DNA, the CDR3 is TGTGCCAGCAGCTTAACGGAGGGGACTAATGGCTACACCTTC. Drawing the rest from reference TRBV7-3 and TRBJ1-2, the complete variable domain is GAGVSQTPSNKVTEKGKYVELRCDPISGHTALYWYRQSLGQGPEFLIYFQGTGAADDSGLPNDRFFAVRPEGSVSTLKIQRTERGDSAVYLCASSLTEGTNGYTFGSGTRLTVV.

The chain has TRBV2 and TRBJ1-5; D may be TRBD1 (6 bases). The CDR3 is 14 amino acids. Trimming removed 6 bases at V and 3 bases at J, with 12 bases between. The germline V gene encodes CDR1 SNHLY and CDR2 FYNNEI. CDR3 DNA sequence: TGTGCCAGCAGGGAAAGGACAGACAATCAGCCCCAGCATTTT. This sequence encodes CASRERTDNQPQHF. Looking up the rest from reference TRBV2 and TRBJ1-5 gives the full variable domain: EPEVTQTPSHQVTQMGQEVILRCVPISNHLYFYWYRQILGQKVEFLVSFYNNEISEKSEIFDDQFSVERPDGSNFTLKIRSTKLEDSAMYFCASRERTDNQPQHFGDGTRLSIL.

The V gene is TRBV19, the J gene TRBJ2-5; the match to TRBD1 covers 8 bases. CDR1 LNHDA and CDR2 SQIVND come from the germline V gene (reference sequence). V lost 9 bases, J lost 5 bases, and 8 bases stayed unmatched. This CDR3 comprises 13 residues. CDR3 bases: TGTGCCAGCACCCCAGGGGGCACGGAGACCCAGTACTTC. Amino acid sequence: CASTPGGTETQYF.

The V gene is TRBV4-3, the J gene TRBJ2-2; possible D gene TRBD2, 6 bases. Germline-derived CDR1 and CDR2 are LGHNA and YSLEER. The V end was cut by 1 base, the J end by 5 bases, with 23 bases between. This CDR3 comprises 19 residues. This chain's CDR3 is CASSQGRMVDGSETGELFF. As DNA, the CDR3 is TGCGCCAGCAGCCAAGGGCGAATGGTGGACGGGAGTGAAACCGGGGAGCTGTTTTTT.

This chain connects TRBV2 to TRBJ1-4, with D perhaps matching TRBD1 (5 bases). The CDR3 contains 12 residues. V shed 8 bases and J shed 14 bases, with 18 bases lying between them. CDR1 SNHLY and CDR2 FYNNEI come from the germline V gene. The CDR3 protein is CASEFRGKTLFF. The CDR3 DNA reads as TGTGCCAGCGAATTCCGGGGGAAAACTCTGTTTTTT.

This clone was recorded a few times. V is TRBV6-4 and J is TRBJ2-3, with TRBD1 matching 8 bases. After removal of 4 bases from V and 5 bases from J, the junction contained 5 bases not matched to a gene. The CDR3 spans 14 residues. CDR1 is MRHNA and CDR2 is SNTAGT in the germline V gene. In DNA, the CDR3 is TGTGCCAGCAGTGCCTCAGGGGGCCGAGATACGCAGTATTTT. Translating it yields CASSASGGRDTQYF.